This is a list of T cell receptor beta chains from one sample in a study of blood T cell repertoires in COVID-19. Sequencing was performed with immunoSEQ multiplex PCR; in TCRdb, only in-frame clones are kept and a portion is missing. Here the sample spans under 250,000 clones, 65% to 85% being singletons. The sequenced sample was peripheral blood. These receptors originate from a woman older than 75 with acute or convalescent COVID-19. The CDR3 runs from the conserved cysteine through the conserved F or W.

CDR3 protein: CASSQAPLAGTLTTDTQYF
J gene: TRBJ2-3
V gene: TRBV3-1/TRBV3-2

CDR3 protein: CASSKRPRASGGGSTDTQYF
J gene: TRBJ2-3
V gene: TRBV19

CDR3 protein: CASSFRRSPYNEQFF
J gene: TRBJ2-1
V gene: TRBV5-1

CDR3 protein: CASSLRGDWNSPLHF
J gene: TRBJ1-6
V gene: TRBV5-1

CDR3 protein: CASSRDNYYGYTF
J gene: TRBJ1-2
V gene: TRBV6-2/TRBV6-3

CDR3 protein: CASSTGTNFQYF
J gene: TRBJ2-4
V gene: TRBV19

CDR3 protein: CASSQGLGVTDTQYF
J gene: TRBJ2-3
V gene: TRBV3-1/TRBV3-2

CDR3 protein: CASSLSPGQGTRNSPLHF
J gene: TRBJ1-6
V gene: TRBV27

CDR3 protein: CASSYSWLAGAEQYF
J gene: TRBJ2-7
V gene: TRBV6-5

CDR3 protein: CASSSPAGTGVFYTEAFF
J gene: TRBJ1-1
V gene: TRBV7-8

CDR3 protein: CATSDPGTGTTDTQYF
J gene: TRBJ2-3
V gene: TRBV24-1

CDR3 protein: CASSPPSQGTIYF
J gene: TRBJ1-3
V gene: TRBV18

CDR3 protein: CAAGRQGMWETQYF
J gene: TRBJ2-5
V gene: TRBV5-4

CDR3 protein: CASSESQGLYYGYTF
J gene: TRBJ1-2
V gene: TRBV2

CDR3 protein: CASSVGASQSETQYF
J gene: TRBJ2-5
V gene: TRBV9

CDR3 protein: CASSRGDTEAFF
J gene: TRBJ1-1
V gene: TRBV2

CDR3 protein: CASSLDSGTAGRTFF
J gene: TRBJ2-1
V gene: TRBV6-6

CDR3 protein: CASSPPRTGGGWDF
J gene: TRBJ2-5
V gene: TRBV13

CDR3 protein: CASSSEPSVSTDTQYF
J gene: TRBJ2-3
V gene: TRBV5-1

CDR3 protein: CASSLRASGSEQYF
J gene: TRBJ2-7
V gene: TRBV5-4

CDR3 protein: CASSFLHNTGELFF
J gene: TRBJ2-2
V gene: TRBV7-9

CDR3 protein: CASSKREGNTGELFF
J gene: TRBJ2-2
V gene: TRBV5-1

CDR3 protein: CASSLNYLLSNQPQHF
J gene: TRBJ1-5
V gene: TRBV18

CDR3 protein: CASSQVPTGELFF
J gene: TRBJ2-2
V gene: TRBV14

CDR3 protein: CASSIGPSGVYEQYF
J gene: TRBJ2-7
V gene: TRBV19

CDR3 protein: CASRITGGPQHF
J gene: TRBJ1-5
V gene: TRBV27

CDR3 protein: CASNHDRGSTRGHQPQHF
J gene: TRBJ1-5
V gene: TRBV19

CDR3 protein: CASSEGRGAGNTIYF
J gene: TRBJ1-3
V gene: TRBV6-1

CDR3 protein: CASSIDLVGGGGNQPQHF
J gene: TRBJ1-5
V gene: TRBV19

CDR3 protein: CASSSTPRGGGEQYF
J gene: TRBJ2-7
V gene: TRBV5-6

CDR3 protein: CASSLDLTSLYEQFF
J gene: TRBJ2-1
V gene: TRBV5-1

CDR3 protein: CASSQDALGGPLNQPQHF
J gene: TRBJ1-5
V gene: TRBV4-2

CDR3 protein: CASSKQGAGVKNIQYF
J gene: TRBJ2-4
V gene: TRBV19

CDR3 protein: CASSLGGLAETQYF
J gene: TRBJ2-5
V gene: TRBV13

CDR3 protein: CASSYSDNNQPQHF
J gene: TRBJ1-5
V gene: TRBV6-6

CDR3 protein: CASSLKAGNEQFF
J gene: TRBJ2-1
V gene: TRBV6-5

CDR3 protein: CASRLSGFYEQYF
J gene: TRBJ2-7
V gene: TRBV27

CDR3 protein: CSVELGDYNSPLHFGNARHEQFF
J gene: TRBJ2-1
V gene: TRBV29-1

CDR3 protein: CASSYSGGLDTQYF
J gene: TRBJ2-3
V gene: TRBV7-9

CDR3 protein: CASSQVGSAMNTEAFF
J gene: TRBJ1-1
V gene: TRBV4-1